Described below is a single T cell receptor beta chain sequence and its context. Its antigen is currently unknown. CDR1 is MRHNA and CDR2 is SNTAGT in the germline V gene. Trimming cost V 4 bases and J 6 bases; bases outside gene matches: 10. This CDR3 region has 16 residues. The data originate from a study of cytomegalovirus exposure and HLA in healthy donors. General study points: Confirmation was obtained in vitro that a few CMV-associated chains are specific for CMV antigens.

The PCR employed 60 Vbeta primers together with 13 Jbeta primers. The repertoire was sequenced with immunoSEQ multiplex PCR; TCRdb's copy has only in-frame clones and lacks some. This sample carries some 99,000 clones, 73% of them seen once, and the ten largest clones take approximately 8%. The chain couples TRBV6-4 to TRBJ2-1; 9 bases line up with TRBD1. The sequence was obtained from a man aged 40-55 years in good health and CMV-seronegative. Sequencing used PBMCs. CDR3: CASSAETGGDINEQFF. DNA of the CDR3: TGTGCCAGCAGTGCCGAAACAGGGGGCGATATCAATGAGCAGTTCTTC.